This TCR beta chain was captured in a study of vaccination effects on CD4 cells after COVID-19 (dated by TCRdb to 2021 to 2024). About the investigation overall: Participants received two doses of either the BNT162b2 or the mRNA-1273 mRNA SARS-CoV-2 vaccine. Altogether, 10 COVID-19 convalescent patients and a few SARS-CoV-2-naive healthy vaccine recipients made up the full study. SARS-CoV-2 spike-specific CD4+ TCR repertoires from before and after mRNA vaccination were compared in COVID-19 convalescent patients and in infection-naive vaccine recipients. Cultures from other donors in the study were sequenced using the Oncomine TCR Beta short-read assay on an Illumina iSeq 100.

Overall results and qualifications from the work: Among healthy vaccine recipients, nearly all vaccine-induced clones were SARS-CoV-2 mono-reactive, and only 1 of 255 was cross-reactive with common cold coronaviruses. At late post-vaccination timepoints, both infection-induced and vaccine-induced clones showed marked clonal contraction, consistent with waning T cell responses. The study was limited by a small number of convalescent patients and lacked early post-infection timepoints.

To identify antigen-specific CD4+ T cell clonotypes by their expansion, the ViraFEST assay first stimulated PBMC with viral peptide pools and then applied TCR sequencing. After around 10 days of culture, CD4+ T cells were isolated with the EasySep CD4+ T cell isolation kit. Negative nucleocapsid antibody results before and after vaccination confirmed that the healthy vaccine recipients had no prior SARS-CoV-2 infection. A few million PBMC per well were cultured with 8.5 to 10 ug/ml peptides in IMDM containing around 5.3% human AB serum, approximately 9.1 IU/ml IL-2 and gentamicin. On days 3 and 7, half of the culture medium was replaced with fresh IL-2-containing medium. Unless otherwise noted, each peptide stimulation condition was cultured in triplicate wells. PBMC were separated from whole blood using Ficoll-Paque Plus gradient centrifugation and were then either cryopreserved at -140C or used fresh. The overlapping peptide pools covered the spike proteins of SARS-CoV-2 as well as those of the common cold coronaviruses HCoV-NL63, HCoV-OC43 and HCoV-229E. The QIAamp micro DNA kit was used to extract genomic DNA from the cultured CD4+ T cells.

Libraries came from the immunoSEQ multiplex PCR assay. DNA from the cultured, isolated CD4+ T cells was subjected to TCR beta CDR3 sequencing. The study's own analysis went as follows. Non-productive TCR sequences were removed and reads were trimmed to the CDR3 region, keeping CDR3s of at least 7 amino acids. The MANAFEST web app was used to pick out antigen-specific clonotypes by comparing their expansion in peptide wells with that in reference cultures. For clones to be considered positive, expansion at FDR<0.05 versus reference and all other wells, an odds ratio above 5, and a frequency above 0.1% in two replicate wells were required. A clonotype was defined as cross-reactive if the clonotype was significantly expanded both in SARS-CoV-2 spike wells and in at least one common cold coronavirus spike condition. Levenshtein distance calculated with the stringdist R package was used to assess CDR3 similarity, and unrooted trees were constructed with ape in R 3.6.1. The source is immuneACCESS, and TCRdb retained only in-frame sequences with V and J called. Part of the clones is not carried over; for the studies checked, unresolved V genes explain less than half of this, and the remainder is unexplained. The D gene and trimming were derived from the DNA, and the V and J assignments and clone size from that table. The table for this sample lists some 22,000 clones; 55% to 80% of them were counted only once. The ten biggest clones cover under 5.5% of the sample.

For CDR1 and CDR2, the germline V gene (reference sequence) lists LNHDA and SQIVND. Germline trimming amounts to 2 bases on V and 7 bases on J, with 4 as the count of junction bases outside the gene matches. Including cysteine and phenylalanine, the CDR3 has 14 amino acids. Only the CDR3 region is kept as DNA, spanning 42 bases read in frame from base 1. Of note for this clone: Its antigen is still unknown. Nothing much larger sits one base from this clone, and base qualities are not available.

This clonotype was obtained from a human donor who received a COVID-19 vaccine. This material consisted of CD4+ T cells from PBMCs cultured with SARS-CoV-2 spike peptides, taken before COVID-19 vaccination. The label giving this sample's cell subset or site can be read as: SARS-CoV-2 spike overlapping peptide pool stimulation. Here the chain combines TRBV19 and TRBJ2-1; the central 8 bases match TRBD2. The bases are TGTGCCAGTAGTATAAAAACTAGCGGAAATGAGCAGTTCTTC. Its product reads: CASSIKTSGNEQFF.